This T cell receptor (beta chain) comes out of a study of cytomegalovirus exposure and HLA in healthy donors. The germline V gene encodes CDR1 SGHVS and CDR2 FQNEAQ. The length of the CDR3 is 18 residues. The junction had 20 bases not matched to a gene; V was cut back by 5 bases and J by 4 bases. In the PCR, 60 Vbeta and 13 Jbeta primers were used. Libraries were prepared by immunoSEQ multiplex PCR; TCRdb keeps only in-frame clonotypes and omits some of them. The sample shows 150,000 to 200,000 clones, 77% of them seen only once. The receptor was isolated from a woman in her twenties or thirties in good health and CMV-seronegative. This chain uses TRBV7-8 with TRBJ2-7, with 7 positions matching TRBD1. The sequenced material came from PBMCs. Written as DNA, the CDR3 is TGTGCCAGCAGCCCCCCCAAGGGGACAGCAGCTATTAATTACGAGCAGTACTTC. Encoded protein: CASSPPKGTAAINYEQYF.